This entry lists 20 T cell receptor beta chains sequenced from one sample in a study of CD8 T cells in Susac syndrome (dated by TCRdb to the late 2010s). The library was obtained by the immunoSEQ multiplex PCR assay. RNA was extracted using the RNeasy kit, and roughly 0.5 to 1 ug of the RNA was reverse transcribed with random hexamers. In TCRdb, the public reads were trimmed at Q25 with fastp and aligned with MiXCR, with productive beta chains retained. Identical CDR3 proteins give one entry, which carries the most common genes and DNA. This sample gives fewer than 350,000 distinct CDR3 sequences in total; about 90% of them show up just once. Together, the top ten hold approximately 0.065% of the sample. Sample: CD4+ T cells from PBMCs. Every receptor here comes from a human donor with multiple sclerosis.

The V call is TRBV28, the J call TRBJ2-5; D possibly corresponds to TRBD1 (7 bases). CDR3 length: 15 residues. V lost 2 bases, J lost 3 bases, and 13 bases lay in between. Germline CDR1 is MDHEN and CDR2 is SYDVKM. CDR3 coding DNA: TGTGCCAGCAGTTTACAGGGGGACTTCAAAGAGACCCAGTACTTC. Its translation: CASSLQGDFKETQYF.

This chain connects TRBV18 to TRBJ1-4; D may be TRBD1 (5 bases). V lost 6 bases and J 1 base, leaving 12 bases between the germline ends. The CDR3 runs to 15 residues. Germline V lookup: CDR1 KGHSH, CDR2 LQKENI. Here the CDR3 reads CASSGQTETNEKLFF. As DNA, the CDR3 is TGTGCCAGCTCTGGCCAGACAGAAACTAATGAAAAACTGTTTTTT.

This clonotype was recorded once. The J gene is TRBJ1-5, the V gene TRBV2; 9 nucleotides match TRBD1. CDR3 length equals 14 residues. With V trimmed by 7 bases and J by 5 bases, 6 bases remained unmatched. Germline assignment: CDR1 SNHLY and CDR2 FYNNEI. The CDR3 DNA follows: TGTGCCAGCAATAGACAGGGGGACGATCAGCCCCAGCATTTT. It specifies CASNRQGDDQPQHF.

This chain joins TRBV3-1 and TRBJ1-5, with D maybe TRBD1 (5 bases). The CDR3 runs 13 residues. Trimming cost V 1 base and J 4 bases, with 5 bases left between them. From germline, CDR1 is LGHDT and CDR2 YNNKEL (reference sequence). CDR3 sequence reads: CASSQGTNQPQHF. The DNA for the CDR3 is TGTGCCAGCAGCCAAGGGACAAATCAGCCCCAGCATTTT.

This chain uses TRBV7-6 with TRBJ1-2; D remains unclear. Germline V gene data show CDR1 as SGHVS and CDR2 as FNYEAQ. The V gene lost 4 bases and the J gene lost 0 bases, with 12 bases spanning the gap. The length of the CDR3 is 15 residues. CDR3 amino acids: CASSYSSTANYGYTF. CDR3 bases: TGTGCCAGCAGCTATTCCTCGACTGCTAACTATGGCTACACCTTC.

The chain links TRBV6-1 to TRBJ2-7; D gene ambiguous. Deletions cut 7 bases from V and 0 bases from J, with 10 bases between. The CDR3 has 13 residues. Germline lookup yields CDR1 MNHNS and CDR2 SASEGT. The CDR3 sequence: CASIVRDSYEQYF. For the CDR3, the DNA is TGTGCCAGCATTGTTAGGGACTCCTACGAGCAGTACTTC.

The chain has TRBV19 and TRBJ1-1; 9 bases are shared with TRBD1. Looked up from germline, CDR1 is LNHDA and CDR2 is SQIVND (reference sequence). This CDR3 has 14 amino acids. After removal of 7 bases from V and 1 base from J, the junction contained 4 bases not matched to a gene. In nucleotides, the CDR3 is TGTGCCAGTATCCCGGACAGGGGGAACACTGAAGCTTTCTTT. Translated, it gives CASIPDRGNTEAFF.

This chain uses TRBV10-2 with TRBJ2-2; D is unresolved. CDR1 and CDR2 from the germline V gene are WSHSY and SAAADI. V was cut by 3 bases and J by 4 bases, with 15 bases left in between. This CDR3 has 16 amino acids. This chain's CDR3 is CASSDPGLPVTGELFF. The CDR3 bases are TGCGCCAGCAGTGACCCGGGCCTCCCGGTCACCGGGGAGCTGTTTTTT.

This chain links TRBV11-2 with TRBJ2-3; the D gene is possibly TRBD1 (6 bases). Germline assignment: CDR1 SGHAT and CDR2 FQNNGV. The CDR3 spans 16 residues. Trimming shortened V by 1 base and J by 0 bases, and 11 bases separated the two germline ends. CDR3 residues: CASSLGGQRSTDTQYF. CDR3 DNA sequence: TGTGCCAGCAGCTTAGGCGGACAGCGAAGCACAGATACGCAGTATTTT. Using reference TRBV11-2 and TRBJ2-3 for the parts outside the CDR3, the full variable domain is EAGVAQSPRYKIIEKRQSVAFWCNPISGHATLYWYQQILGQGPKLLIQFQNNGVVDDSQLPKDRFSAERLKGVDSTLKIQPAKLEDSAVYLCASSLGGQRSTDTQYFGPGTRLTVL.

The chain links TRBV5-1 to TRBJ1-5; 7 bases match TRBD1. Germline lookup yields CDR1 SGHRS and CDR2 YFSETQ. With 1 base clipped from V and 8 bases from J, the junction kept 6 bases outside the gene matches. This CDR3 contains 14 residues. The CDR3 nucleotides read TGCGCCAGCAGCTTGTCAGGGGGTGGAGAGCCCCAGCATTTT. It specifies CASSLSGGGEPQHF.

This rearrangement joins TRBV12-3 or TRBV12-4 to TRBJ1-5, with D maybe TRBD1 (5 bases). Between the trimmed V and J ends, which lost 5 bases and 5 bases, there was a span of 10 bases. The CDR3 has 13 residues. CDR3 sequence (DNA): TGTGCCAGCAGTCGACGGGGGGATCAGCCCCAGCATTTT. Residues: CASSRRGDQPQHF.

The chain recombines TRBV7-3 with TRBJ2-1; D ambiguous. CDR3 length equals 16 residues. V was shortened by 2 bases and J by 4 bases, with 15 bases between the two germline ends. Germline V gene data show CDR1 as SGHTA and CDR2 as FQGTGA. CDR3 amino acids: CASSLRAPGLYNEQFF. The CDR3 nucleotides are TGTGCCAGCAGCTTACGGGCCCCAGGTCTGTACAATGAGCAGTTCTTC.

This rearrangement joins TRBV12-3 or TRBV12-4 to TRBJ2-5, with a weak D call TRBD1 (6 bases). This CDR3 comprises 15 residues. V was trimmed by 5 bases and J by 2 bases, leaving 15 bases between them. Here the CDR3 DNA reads TGTGCCAGCAGTCCCTTGAGGGGGTTACAAGAGACCCAGTACTTC. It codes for CASSPLRGLQETQYF.

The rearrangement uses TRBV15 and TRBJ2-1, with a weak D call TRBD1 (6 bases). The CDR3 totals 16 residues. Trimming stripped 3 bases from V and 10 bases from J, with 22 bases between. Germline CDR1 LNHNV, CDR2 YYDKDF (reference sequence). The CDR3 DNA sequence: TGTGCCACCAGCAGGACCTCCGGGACACAAAGGCGGGAGCAGTTCTTC. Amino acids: CATSRTSGTQRREQFF.

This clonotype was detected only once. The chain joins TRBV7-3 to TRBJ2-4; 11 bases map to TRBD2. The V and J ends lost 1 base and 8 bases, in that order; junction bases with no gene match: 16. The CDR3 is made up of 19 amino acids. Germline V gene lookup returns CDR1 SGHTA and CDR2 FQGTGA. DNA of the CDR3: TGTGCCAGCAGCTTAAGACTAGCGGGACGCCCCCAGTCGACGGACATTCAGTACTTC. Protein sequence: CASSLRLAGRPQSTDIQYF.

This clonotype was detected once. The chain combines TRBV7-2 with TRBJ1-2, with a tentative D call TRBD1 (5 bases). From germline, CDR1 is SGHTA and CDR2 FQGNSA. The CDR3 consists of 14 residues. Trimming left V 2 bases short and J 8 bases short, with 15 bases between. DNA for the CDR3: TGTGCCAGCAGCTTAAGGGCCGGGGCAAAGGGCTACACCTTC. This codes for CASSLRAGAKGYTF.

The CDR3 DNA reads as TGTGCCAGCAGCTTACAGCGGGAGAAAAACATTCAGTACTTC. Its protein is CASSLQREKNIQYF. The rearrangement links TRBV7-2 to TRBJ2-4; 8 bases align to TRBD2. Trimming cost V 2 bases and J 4 bases; bases outside gene matches: 1. Germline V lookup: CDR1 SGHTA, CDR2 FQGNSA. The CDR3 contains 14 residues.

The CDR3 protein is CSVGRGGATEAFF. In DNA, the CDR3 is TGCAGCGTTGGGCGGGGGGGGGCCACTGAAGCTTTCTTT. This chain connects TRBV29-1 to TRBJ1-1, with D maybe TRBD1 (6 bases). CDR1 is SQVTM, CDR2 ANQGSEA, per germline. The CDR3 runs to 13 residues. V lost 4 bases, J lost 4 bases, and 13 bases lay in between.

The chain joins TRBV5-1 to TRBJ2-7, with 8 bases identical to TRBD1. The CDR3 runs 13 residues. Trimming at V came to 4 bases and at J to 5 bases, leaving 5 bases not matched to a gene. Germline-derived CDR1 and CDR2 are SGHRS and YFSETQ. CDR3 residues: CASSAGTGDEQYF. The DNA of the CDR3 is TGCGCCAGCAGCGCAGGGACAGGAGACGAGCAGTACTTC.

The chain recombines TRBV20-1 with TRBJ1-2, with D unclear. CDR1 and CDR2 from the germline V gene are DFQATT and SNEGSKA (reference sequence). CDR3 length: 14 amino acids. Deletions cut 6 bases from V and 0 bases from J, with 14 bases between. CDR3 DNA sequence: TGCAGTGCACCCCTTCCACCAGCTAACTATGGCTACACCTTC. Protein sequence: CSAPLPPANYGYTF.